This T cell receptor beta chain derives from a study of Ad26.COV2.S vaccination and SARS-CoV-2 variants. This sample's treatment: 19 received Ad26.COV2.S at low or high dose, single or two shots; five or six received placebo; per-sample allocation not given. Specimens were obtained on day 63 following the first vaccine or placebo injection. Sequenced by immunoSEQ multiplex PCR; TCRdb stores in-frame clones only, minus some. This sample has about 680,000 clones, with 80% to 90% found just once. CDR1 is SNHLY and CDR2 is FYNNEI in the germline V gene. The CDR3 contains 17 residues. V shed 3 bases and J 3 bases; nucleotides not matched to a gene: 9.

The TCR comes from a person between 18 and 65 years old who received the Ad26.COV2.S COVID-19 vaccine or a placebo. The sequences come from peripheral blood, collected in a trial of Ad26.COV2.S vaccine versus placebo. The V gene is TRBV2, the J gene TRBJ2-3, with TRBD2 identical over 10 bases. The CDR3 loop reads CASSDTSGAPDTDTQYF. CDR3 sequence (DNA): TGTGCCAGCAGTGACACTAGCGGGGCCCCAGATACAGATACGCAGTATTTT.